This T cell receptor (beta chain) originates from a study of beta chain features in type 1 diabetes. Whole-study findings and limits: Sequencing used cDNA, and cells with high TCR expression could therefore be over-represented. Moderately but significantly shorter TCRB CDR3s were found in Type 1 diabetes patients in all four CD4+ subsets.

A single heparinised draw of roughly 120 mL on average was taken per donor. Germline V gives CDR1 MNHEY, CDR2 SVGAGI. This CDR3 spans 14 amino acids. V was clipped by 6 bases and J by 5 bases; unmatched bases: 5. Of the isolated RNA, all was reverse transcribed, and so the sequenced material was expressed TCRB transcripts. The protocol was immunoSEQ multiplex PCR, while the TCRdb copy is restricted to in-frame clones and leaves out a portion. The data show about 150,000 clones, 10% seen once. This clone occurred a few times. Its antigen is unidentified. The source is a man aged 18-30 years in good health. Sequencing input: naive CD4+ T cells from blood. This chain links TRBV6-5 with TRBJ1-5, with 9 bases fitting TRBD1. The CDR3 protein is CASSATGGDQPQHF. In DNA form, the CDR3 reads TGTGCCAGCAGCGCGACAGGGGGGGATCAGCCCCAGCATTTT.